This section outlines one TCR beta chain sequence together with its context. Its antigen is currently unknown. This entry is derived from a study of cytomegalovirus exposure and HLA in healthy donors. TCRdb's table, derived via immunoSEQ multiplex PCR, lists solely in-frame clones and lacks some. This sample has 200,000 or so clones, with around 80% found just once. Study outcomes and limitations: A subsequent analysis found that TCR clusters from the first cohort also tended to co-occur in the 120 or so validation repertoires, with about 94% of cluster scores above 0. Some TCR beta chains (164 of them) were listed as cytomegalovirus-associated.

Source material: PBMCs. The sequence derives from a woman between 25 and 40 years old in good health and CMV-seropositive.

The CDR3 DNA sequence: TGTGCCAGCAGCCCCAGACTCGGGGGAGCTGGAAACACCATATATTTT. Protein product: CASSPRLGGAGNTIYF. The rearrangement links TRBV14 to TRBJ1-3, with D maybe TRBD1 (5 bases). Germline assignment: CDR1 SGHDN and CDR2 FVKESK. The V end was cut by 4 bases, the J end by 2 bases, with 15 bases between. The CDR3 consists of 16 residues.